Listed here are 21 T cell receptor beta chains from one sample, sequenced in a study of Graves' ophthalmopathy and Graves' hyperthyroidism. Researchers took RNA transcripts and amplified TCR beta CDR3 regions from them. Scientists carried out first-round RT-PCR using HTBI primers and then a second-round multiplex PCR. TCRdb recomputed calls from the multiplex PCR reads with MiXCR, one row per CDR3 protein. The table records more than 1,000,000 distinct CDR3 sequences, less than 45% of them present only once. The specimen was peripheral blood or thyroid tissue (not recorded which). The receptors here all came from an adult man with Graves' hyperthyroidism.

On this clonotype itself: This may be a read error, as it is one base from a much larger clone. V is TRBV12-3 or TRBV12-4 and J is TRBJ1-2; D remains unclear. The CDR3 has 14 residues. The germline V and J ends were trimmed by 4 bases and 1 base, with 10 bases remaining between them. The CDR3 protein is CASSSAGNNYGYTF. The CDR3 DNA sequence: TGTGCCAGCAGTTCGGCGGGTAATAACTATGGCTACACCTTC.

This rearrangement joins TRBV29-1 to TRBJ2-7; D is undetermined. This CDR3 contains 12 residues. Trimming stripped 6 bases from V and 3 bases from J, with 12 bases between. Germline V gene lookup returns CDR1 SQVTM and CDR2 ANQGSEA. CDR3 amino acids: CSVKILDYEQYF. The DNA for the CDR3 is TGCAGCGTCAAGATCCTCGACTACGAGCAGTACTTC.

This clonotype showed up many times. This sequence joins TRBV12-3 or TRBV12-4 and TRBJ2-5, with a tentative D call TRBD2 (6 bases). This CDR3 spans 13 amino acids. V gave up 7 bases and J gave up 3 bases, with 12 bases separating them. CDR3 sequence reads: CASTVTGEETQYF. CDR3 nucleotides: TGTGCCAGCACCGTTACGGGGGAAGAGACCCAGTACTTC.

The V gene is TRBV12-3 or TRBV12-4, the J gene TRBJ2-7; 7 positions agree with TRBD1. This CDR3 contains 18 residues. Trimming took 6 bases from V and 3 from J; bases not matched to a gene: 20. CDR3 sequence: CASSYEPGQRRSYYEQYF. CDR3 DNA sequence: TGTGCCAGCAGCTATGAACCGGGACAGAGAAGATCGTACTACGAGCAGTACTTC.

The chain combines TRBV15 with TRBJ2-5; tentative D call: TRBD2 (6 bases). The CDR3 has 16 residues. Germline lookup yields CDR1 LNHNV and CDR2 YYDKDF (reference sequence). Trimming removed 0 bases at V and 4 bases at J, with 15 bases between. The CDR3 DNA sequence: TGTGCCACCAGCAGAGATCACGGGGGTCGCATAGAGACCCAGTACTTC. This codes for CATSRDHGGRIETQYF.

This clonotype was seen at least ten times. DNA of the CDR3: TGCAGTGCTAGCAGGGCAATTGGGGCCAACGTCCTGACTTTC. This translates into CSASRAIGANVLTF. The chain uses TRBV20-1 and TRBJ2-6; the D gene is possibly TRBD1 (5 bases). The CDR3 contains 14 residues. The germline gives CDR1 DFQATT, CDR2 SNEGSKA (reference sequence). Trimming left V 3 bases short and J 3 bases short, with 9 bases between.

This clonotype occurred many times. This chain joins TRBV4-1 and TRBJ1-2; 8 nucleotides agree with TRBD1. This CDR3 is built from 15 residues. The V segment lost 3 bases and the J segment 6 bases; nucleotides outside the gene matches: 9. The V gene's germline CDR1 is MGHRA and CDR2 YSYEKL. For the CDR3, the DNA is TGCGCCAGCAGCCATCTTCGGTCAGGGGGCAATGGCTACACCTTC. Translating it yields CASSHLRSGGNGYTF.

This rearrangement joins TRBV15 to TRBJ1-4; TRBD1 matches at 8 bases. Trimming cost V 2 bases and J 8 bases; bases outside gene matches: 4. This CDR3 has 14 amino acids. Germline V gene data show CDR1 as LNHNV and CDR2 as YYDKDF (reference sequence). The DNA of the CDR3 is TGTGCCACCAGCAGACAGGGGGCTGGGGAAAAACTGTTTTTT. It codes for CATSRQGAGEKLFF. Combining the CDR3 with reference TRBV15 and TRBJ1-4 gives the whole variable domain DAMVIQNPRYQVTQFGKPVTLSCSQTLNHNVMYWYQQKSSQAPKLLFHYYDKDFNNEADTPDNFQSRRPNTSFCFLDIRSPGLGDTAMYLCATSRQGAGEKLFFGSGTQLSVL.

There are many counts of this clonotype. The V call is TRBV2, the J call TRBJ2-7; D could derive from TRBD1 or TRBD2 (7 bases each). V shed 8 bases and J shed 2 bases, with 16 bases lying between them. CDR1 and CDR2 (germline): SNHLY, FYNNEI. This CDR3 spans 14 amino acids. CDR3 in amino acids: CASGEGQRAYEQYF. In nucleotides, the CDR3 is TGTGCCAGCGGGGAGGGACAGAGAGCCTACGAGCAGTACTTC.

This clonotype was counted at least ten times. The chain couples TRBV29-1 to TRBJ1-1, with D hard to call. Germline V gene sequence: CDR1 SQVTM, CDR2 ANQGSEA. The V and J ends lost 6 bases and 6 bases respectively, with 11 bases between them. The CDR3 has 11 amino acids. The CDR3: CSVYSGAEAFF. CDR3 DNA: TGCAGCGTCTACAGTGGGGCTGAAGCTTTCTTT.

In this sample, this clonotype turned up many times. This rearrangement joins TRBV10-3 to TRBJ1-4; no definite D call. The CDR3 sequence is 15 residues long. The germline gives CDR1 ENHRY, CDR2 SYGVKD. The V end lost 3 bases, the J end lost 8 bases, and 16 bases lay between the germline ends. The CDR3 spells CAISDNNPPQEKLFF. The CDR3 DNA reads TGTGCCATCAGTGACAACAACCCCCCCCAGGAAAAACTGTTTTTT.

The V gene is TRBV10-3, the J gene TRBJ2-5, with D perhaps TRBD2 (6 bases). The germline V and J ends were trimmed by 4 bases and 1 base, with 7 bases remaining between them. Germline assignment: CDR1 ENHRY and CDR2 SYGVKD. CDR3 length: 13 residues. The DNA for the CDR3 is TGTGCCATCAGTGGGGACTCCCAAGAGACCCAGTACTTC. This translates into CAISGDSQETQYF.

The V call is TRBV11-2, the J call TRBJ1-1; 7 bases agree with TRBD1. The germline CDR1 and CDR2 sequences are SGHAT and FQNNGV. V was clipped by 2 bases and J by 0 bases; unmatched bases: 6. CDR3 size: 16 residues. The CDR3 here is CASSLSGGQVNTEAFF. CDR3 nucleotide sequence: TGTGCCAGCAGCTTATCAGGGGGACAAGTGAACACTGAAGCTTTCTTT.

The sample holds a few counts of this clonotype. The V gene is TRBV20-1, the J gene TRBJ1-2; 11 bases fit TRBD1. CDR3 length: 17 amino acids. Trimming cost V 0 bases and J 6 bases; bases outside gene matches: 12. In germline, CDR1 is DFQATT, CDR2 SNEGSKA (reference sequence). CDR3 sequence (DNA): TGCAGTGCTAGAGATAGGGACAGGGGGACGGTATTTGATGGCTACACCTTC. Translation: CSARDRDRGTVFDGYTF.

This chain uses TRBV27 with TRBJ1-6; TRBD1 agrees at 8 bases. CDR1 is MNHEY, CDR2 SMNVEV, per germline (reference sequence). This CDR3 spans 14 amino acids. Trimming cost V 6 bases and J 8 bases; bases outside gene matches: 6. The CDR3 sequence: CASRPGGFYSPLHF. The CDR3 coding sequence is TGTGCCAGCAGGCCAGGGGGCTTTTATTCACCCCTCCACTTT.

Comments on this clonotype: One end of the junction fails to match germline, which may point to a read error. The rearrangement joins TRBV5-1 to TRBJ2-7; possible D gene TRBD2, 5 bases. The length of the CDR3 is 13 residues. Germline CDR1 is SGHRS and CDR2 is YFSETQ. CDR3 DNA sequence: TGCGCCAGCAGCCGTGACTATACCTACAAGCAGTACTTC. It is translated as CASSRDYTYKQYF.

This chain uses TRBV7-6 with TRBJ2-3, with a possible D match to TRBD2 (7 bases). The CDR3 spans 15 residues. Per germline, CDR1 SGHVS and CDR2 FNYEAQ. V lost 5 bases and J 6 bases, leaving 18 bases between the germline ends. CDR3 coding DNA: TGTGCCAGCAGCCCATCGGGCGGGGGCCGGGATACGCAGTATTTT. Translating gives CASSPSGGGRDTQYF.

The chain uses TRBV10-3 and TRBJ2-5, with D perhaps TRBD2 (6 bases). V shed 7 bases and J shed 4 bases, with 22 bases lying between them. This CDR3 is 16 amino acids long. Germline V gives CDR1 ENHRY, CDR2 SYGVKD. Written as DNA, the CDR3 is TGTGCCATCAATGGGGTCCAGCCGGGAGAAGGAGAGACCCAGTACTTC. Amino acid sequence: CAINGVQPGEGETQYF.

This chain joins TRBV11-2 and TRBJ2-7; TRBD2 aligns across 12 bases. In germline, CDR1 is SGHAT, CDR2 FQNNGV. The CDR3 length is 17 residues. Trimming cost V 4 bases and J 0 bases; bases outside gene matches: 7. The CDR3 region has the DNA TGTGCCAGCAGCTCCTTTGGACTAGCGGGGTACTCCTACGAGCAGTACTTC. Translation: CASSSFGLAGYSYEQYF.

This clonotype was observed at least ten times. The genes are TRBV10-1 and TRBJ2-6, with D possibly called TRBD1 or TRBD2 (5 bases each). CDR1 is WNHNN, CDR2 SYGVQD, per germline (reference sequence). The V end was cut by 8 bases, the J end by 2 bases, with 19 bases between. CDR3 length: 17 amino acids. This CDR3 is CASGYGDRTPGANVLTF. The CDR3 DNA reads as TGCGCCAGCGGGTATGGGGACCGAACCCCTGGGGCCAACGTCCTGACTTTC.

This rearrangement joins TRBV30 to TRBJ1-2; D gene uncertain. This CDR3 is built from 13 residues. CDR1 and CDR2 (germline): GTSNPN, SVGIG (reference sequence). Trimming removed 0 bases at V and 4 bases at J, with 9 bases between. CDR3 in DNA: TGTGCCTGGAGTGTATCGGGTGGCTATGGCTACACCTTC. Protein sequence: CAWSVSGGYGYTF.